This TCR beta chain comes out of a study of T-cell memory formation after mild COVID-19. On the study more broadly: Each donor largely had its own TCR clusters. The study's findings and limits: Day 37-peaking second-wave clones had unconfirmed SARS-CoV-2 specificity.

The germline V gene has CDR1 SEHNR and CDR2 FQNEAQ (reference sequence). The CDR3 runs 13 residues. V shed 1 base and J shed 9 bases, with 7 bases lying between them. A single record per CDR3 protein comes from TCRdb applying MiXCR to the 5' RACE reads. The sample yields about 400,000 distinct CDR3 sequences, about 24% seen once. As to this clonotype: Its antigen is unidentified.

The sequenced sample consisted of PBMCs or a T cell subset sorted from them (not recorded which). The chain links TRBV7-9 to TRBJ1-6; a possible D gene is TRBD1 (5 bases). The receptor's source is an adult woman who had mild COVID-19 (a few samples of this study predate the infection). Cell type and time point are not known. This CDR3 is CASSLGQGSPLHF. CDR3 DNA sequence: TGTGCCAGCAGCTTAGGGCAGGGTTCACCCCTCCACTTT.